This is a list of T cell receptor beta chains from one sample in a study of blood T cells in healthy people across ages. TCRdb re-derived calls from the 5' RACE reads in MiXCR, one entry per CDR3 protein. This table holds approximately 800,000 distinct CDR3 sequences, 46% found once. Specimen: blood. These receptors originate from a man older than 75 in good health. The conserved cysteine and the conserved F or W are not part of the CDR3 here.

TRBV7-3	TRBJ2-1	ASSFSGERDEQF
TRBV6-5	TRBJ2-7	ASSYTRDLSYEQY
TRBV18	TRBJ2-3	ASSKDRAQYTDTQY
TRBV29-1	NA	SVGRTGGPRETQY
TRBV30	TRBJ2-3	AWSGATSTDTQY
TRBV29-1	TRBJ1-4	RVAHRQEEKLF
TRBV20-1	TRBJ2-3	SARTSGRTPGQY
TRBV6-5	TRBJ2-5	ASTPLAYGSETQY
TRBV20-1	TRBJ1-2	SAVQAGTGSSYGYT
TRBV7-8	TRBJ1-3	ASSLASENTIY
TRBV18	TRBJ2-1	ASSPTSGAGDEQF
TRBV20-1	TRBJ2-7	SASQGGPSYKQY
TRBV30	TRBJ2-1	AWSALGAGTASSYNEQF
TRBV5-1	TRBJ2-1	ASSDSGLSHNEQF
TRBV6-6	TRBJ2-5	ASSDVDSYQETQY
TRBV27	TRBJ1-1	ASSTSTENTEAF
TRBV5-5	TRBJ1-2	ASSLSQFQGVDGYT
TRBV29-1	TRBJ2-3	RDEGTSQY
TRBV29-1	NA	SVLIVPGRQTQY
TRBV9	TRBJ2-1	ASSVVGSSESYNEQF
TRBV4-3	TRBJ2-7	ASSQAGNSYEQY
TRBV28	TRBJ2-3	ASSLFRVQPTSTDTQY
TRBV28	TRBJ2-7	ASSSPLGRTTYEQY
TRBV6-5	NA	ASSTGAFYEQY
TRBV29-1	TRBJ2-7	SVEVAGGGDEQY
TRBV5-1	TRBJ2-5	ASSPGSGQKTQY
TRBV20-1	TRBJ2-7	SASSTGATSEQY
TRBV6-6	TRBJ2-3	ASSCSLGTDTQY
TRBV20-1	TRBJ2-6	SASGGGSGANVLT
TRBV7-2	TRBJ2-1	ASSLGPGTSGNEQF
TRBV13	TRBJ2-3	ASSLAGTGRDTQY
TRBV9	TRBJ1-6	ASSASGDYNSPLH
TRBV9	TRBJ2-5	ASSVAPQETQY
TRBV20-1	TRBJ2-3	SARDILGGYTQY
TRBV7-8	TRBJ2-5	ASSYSGTGEQY
TRBV7-9	TRBJ1-5	ASSPETVSNQPQH
TRBV12-3/TRBV12-4	TRBJ1-1	ASSLGQDTEAF
TRBV28	TRBJ1-5	ASRTLQGFQPQH
TRBV10-3	TRBJ2-1	AIGASSRGANEQF
TRBV28	TRBJ2-7	ASSLTSGYEQY
TRBV12-3/TRBV12-4	TRBJ2-3	ASSGPSGSLDTQY
TRBV7-2	TRBJ1-2	ASSSRALRGYYGYT
TRBV9	TRBJ2-3	ASSVGTSGRLSTDTQY
TRBV20-1	TRBJ2-7	SASRAGAYEQY
TRBV7-9	TRBJ2-5	ASSRGLAGEQY
TRBV3-1	TRBJ2-6	ASSRIAGEGVGANVLT
TRBV6-1	TRBJ2-7	ASSDAGSLSSYEQY
TRBV15	TRBJ2-5	ATSKGLAQETQY
TRBV5-1	TRBJ2-5	ASSAASGEETQY
TRBV6-2/TRBV6-3	TRBJ2-3	ASSQGRDTQY
TRBV27	TRBJ2-1	ASSPLGAGVGLGNEQF
TRBV4-2	TRBJ2-1	ASSQGYRGQVRNEQF
TRBV20-1	TRBJ1-5	SARRGTGVGQPQH
TRBV7-2	TRBJ2-1	ASSPPSHNEQF
TRBV7-2	TRBJ2-5	ASSLLLGAGGGETQY
TRBV6-5	TRBJ2-5	AGRGTGSTFATQY
TRBV12-3/TRBV12-4	TRBJ2-1	ATVAGTGYNEQF
TRBV27	TRBJ2-1	ASSLYPKGTPGRTVQLYNEQF
TRBV30	TRBJ2-3	AWSLLAGNTDTQY
TRBV30	TRBJ1-2	ASPSQGNSYGYT